These 11 T cell receptor beta chains originate from one sample sequenced in a study of identical twins. TCRdb reanalysed the 5' RACE reads using MiXCR and keeps one entry per CDR3 protein. The repertoire has around 690,000 distinct CDR3 sequences, about 20% of them found once; the top ten carry 4% to 5.5%. These sequences were also reported in another study, on T cells expressing NK-cell markers.

Sequencing was carried out using PBMCs. The source is a woman aged 18-35 years in good health.

The V and J genes are TRBV12-3 or TRBV12-4 and TRBJ2-2; D uncertain. V was trimmed by 2 bases and J by 6 bases, leaving 7 bases between them. CDR3 size: 13 residues. The CDR3 DNA reads as TGTGCCAGCAGTTTAAACCCACCCGGGGAGCTGTTTTTT. Amino acid sequence: CASSLNPPGELFF.

This clonotype was detected many times. The V gene is TRBV20-1, the J gene TRBJ2-1, with D possibly matching TRBD1 (6 bases). The V end was cut by 3 bases, the J end by 8 bases, with 14 bases between. The germline V gene encodes CDR1 DFQATT and CDR2 SNEGSKA (reference sequence). CDR3 size: 13 residues. The CDR3 nucleotides are TGCAGTGCTAGGCACATACAGGGCTATGAGCAGTTCTTC. Translating it yields CSARHIQGYEQFF.

The chain links TRBV27 to TRBJ2-7; D unresolved. The germline V gene encodes CDR1 MNHEY and CDR2 SMNVEV (reference sequence). CDR3 length: 13 residues. V was shortened by 6 bases and J by 2 bases, with 11 bases between the two germline ends. CDR3 amino acids: CASRLKVTYEQYF. Written as DNA, the CDR3 is TGTGCCAGCAGACTAAAAGTAACCTACGAGCAGTACTTC.

This rearrangement joins TRBV24-1 to TRBJ2-3, with TRBD2 matching 13 bases. This CDR3 spans 20 amino acids. Germline V gene sequence: CDR1 KGHDR, CDR2 SFDVKD. V shed 7 bases, J shed 2 bases, and the junction held 17 bases outside the gene matches. This CDR3 reads CATSHGLAGDRLGATDTQYF. The CDR3 nucleotides read TGTGCCACCAGCCACGGACTAGCGGGAGATCGGTTGGGGGCCACAGATACGCAGTATTTT.

The sample holds a few counts of this clonotype. The chain joins TRBV27 to TRBJ2-5, with 11 bases aligning to TRBD2. The CDR3 is 15 residues long. Germline V gene sequence: CDR1 MNHEY, CDR2 SMNVEV (reference sequence). The V gene end was trimmed by 5 bases and the J gene end by 3 bases; junction bases not matched to a gene: 5. The CDR3: CASSPGLAVKETQYF. DNA of the CDR3: TGTGCCAGCAGTCCGGGACTAGCGGTCAAAGAGACCCAGTACTTC.

V gene TRBV5-1 combines with J gene TRBJ2-1, with D perhaps TRBD1 (6 bases). Per germline, CDR1 SGHRS and CDR2 YFSETQ. Trimming removed 7 bases at V and 0 bases at J, with 20 bases between. The CDR3 consists of 17 residues. The CDR3 reads CASVDGTTRSSYNEQFF. DNA for the CDR3: TGCGCCAGCGTGGACGGGACAACCCGTAGCTCCTACAATGAGCAGTTCTTC.

This rearrangement joins TRBV7-9 to TRBJ2-5; D not certain. This CDR3 comprises 14 residues. Germline assignment: CDR1 SEHNR and CDR2 FQNEAQ (reference sequence). The V end was cut by 3 bases, the J end by 7 bases, with 15 bases between. CDR3 coding DNA: TGTGCCAGCAGCTTGGGCGAATACGTTGTGACCCAGTACTTC. Protein: CASSLGEYVVTQYF.

This clonotype has more than one count but fewer than ten. V is TRBV6-5 and J is TRBJ1-1; D is ambiguous. The germline V and J ends were trimmed by 2 bases and 9 bases, with 16 bases remaining between them. CDR1 is MNHEY and CDR2 is SVGAGI in the germline V gene. The CDR3 extends over 14 amino acids. CDR3 sequence reads: CASSYPTSKGKAFF. Written as DNA, the CDR3 is TGTGCCAGCAGTTACCCTACATCAAAGGGTAAAGCTTTCTTT.

This rearrangement joins TRBV10-3 to TRBJ2-3; D ambiguous. The length of the CDR3 is 14 residues. In germline, CDR1 is ENHRY, CDR2 SYGVKD. Trimming cost V 6 bases and J 2 bases, with 12 bases left between them. This CDR3 reads CAIRTDGTTDTQYF. CDR3 in DNA: TGTGCCATCAGAACGGACGGAACCACAGATACGCAGTATTTT.

This chain uses TRBV20-1 with TRBJ1-1; D is uncertain. The CDR3 is 14 residues long. Deletions cut 0 bases from V and 3 bases from J, with 11 bases between. In germline, CDR1 is DFQATT, CDR2 SNEGSKA (reference sequence). In nucleotides, the CDR3 is TGCAGTGCTAGAGAGTCTGTCGGGTACACTGAAGCTTTCTTT. Its protein product is CSARESVGYTEAFF.

This clonotype showed up just a few times. This chain connects TRBV25-1 to TRBJ2-6; D unresolved. The length of the CDR3 is 15 residues. In germline, CDR1 is MGHDK, CDR2 SYGVNS. V lost 4 bases, J lost 0 bases, and 7 bases lay in between. CDR3 region: CASSGPHSGANVLTF. The CDR3 DNA is TGTGCCAGCAGTGGTCCCCACTCTGGGGCCAACGTCCTGACTTTC.